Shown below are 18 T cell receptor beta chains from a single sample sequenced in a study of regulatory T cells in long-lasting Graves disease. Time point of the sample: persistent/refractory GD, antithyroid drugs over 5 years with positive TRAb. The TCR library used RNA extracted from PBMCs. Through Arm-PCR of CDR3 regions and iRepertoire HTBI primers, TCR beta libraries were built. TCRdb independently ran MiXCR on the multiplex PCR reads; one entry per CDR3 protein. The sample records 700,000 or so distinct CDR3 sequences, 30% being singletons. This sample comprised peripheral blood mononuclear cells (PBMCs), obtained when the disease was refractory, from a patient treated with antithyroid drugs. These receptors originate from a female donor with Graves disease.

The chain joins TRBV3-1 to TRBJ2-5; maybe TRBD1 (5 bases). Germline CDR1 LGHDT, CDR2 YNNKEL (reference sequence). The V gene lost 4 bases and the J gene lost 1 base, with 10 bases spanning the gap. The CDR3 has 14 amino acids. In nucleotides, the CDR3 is TGTGCCAGCAGCCCCTCAGGGTTCCAAGAGACCCAGTACTTC. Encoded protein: CASSPSGFQETQYF.

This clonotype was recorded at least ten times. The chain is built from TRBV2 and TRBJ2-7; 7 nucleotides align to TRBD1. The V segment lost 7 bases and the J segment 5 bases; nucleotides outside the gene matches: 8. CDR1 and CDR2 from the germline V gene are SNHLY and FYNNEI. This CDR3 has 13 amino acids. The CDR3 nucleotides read TGTGCCAGCAACGAACAGGGGCTCAACGAGCAGTACTTC. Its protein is CASNEQGLNEQYF.

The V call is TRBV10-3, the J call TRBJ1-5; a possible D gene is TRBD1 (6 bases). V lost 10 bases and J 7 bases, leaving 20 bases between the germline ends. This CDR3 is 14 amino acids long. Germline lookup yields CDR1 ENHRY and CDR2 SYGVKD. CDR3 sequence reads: CASAQGVIGQPQHF. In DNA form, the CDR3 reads TGTGCCAGCGCACAGGGAGTTATTGGACAGCCCCAGCATTTT.

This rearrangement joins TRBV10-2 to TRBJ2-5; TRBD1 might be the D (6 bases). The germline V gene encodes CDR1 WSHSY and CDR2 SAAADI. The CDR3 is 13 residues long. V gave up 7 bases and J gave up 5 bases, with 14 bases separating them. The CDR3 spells CASILTGGETQYF. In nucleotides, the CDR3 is TGCGCCAGCATCCTGACAGGCGGGGAGACCCAGTACTTC.

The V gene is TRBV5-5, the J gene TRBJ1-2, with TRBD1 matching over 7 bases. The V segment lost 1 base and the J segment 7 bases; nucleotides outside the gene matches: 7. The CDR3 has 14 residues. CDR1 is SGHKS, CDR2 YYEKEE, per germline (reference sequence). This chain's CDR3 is CASSLSGTAFGYTF. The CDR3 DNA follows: TGTGCCAGCAGCTTGTCCGGGACAGCTTTTGGCTACACCTTC.

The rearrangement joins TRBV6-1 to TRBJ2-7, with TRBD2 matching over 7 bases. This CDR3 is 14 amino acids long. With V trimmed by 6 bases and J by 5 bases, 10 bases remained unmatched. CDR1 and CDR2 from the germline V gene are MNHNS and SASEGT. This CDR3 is CASRPGGGGDEQYF. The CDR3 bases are TGTGCCAGCAGACCAGGCGGGGGAGGGGACGAGCAGTACTTC.

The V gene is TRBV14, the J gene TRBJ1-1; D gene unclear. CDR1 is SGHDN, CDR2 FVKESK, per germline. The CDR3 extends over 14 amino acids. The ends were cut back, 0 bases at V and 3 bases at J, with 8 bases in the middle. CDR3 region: CASSQEAGYTEAFF. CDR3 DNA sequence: TGTGCCAGCAGCCAAGAAGCAGGTTACACTGAAGCTTTCTTT.

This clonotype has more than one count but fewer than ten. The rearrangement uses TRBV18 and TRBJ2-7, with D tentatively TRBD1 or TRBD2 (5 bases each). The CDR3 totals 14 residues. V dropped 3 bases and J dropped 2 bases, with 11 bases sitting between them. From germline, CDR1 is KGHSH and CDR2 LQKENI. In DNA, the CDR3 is TGTGCCAGCTCACCCGAACTAGGGGCCTACGAGCAGTACTTC. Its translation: CASSPELGAYEQYF.

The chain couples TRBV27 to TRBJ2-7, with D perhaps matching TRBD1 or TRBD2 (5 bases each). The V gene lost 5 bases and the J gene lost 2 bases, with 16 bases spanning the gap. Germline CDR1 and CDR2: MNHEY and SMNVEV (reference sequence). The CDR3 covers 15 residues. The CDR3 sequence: CASSPLGTVTYEQYF. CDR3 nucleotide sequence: TGTGCCAGCAGTCCTCTCGGGACGGTTACCTACGAGCAGTACTTC.

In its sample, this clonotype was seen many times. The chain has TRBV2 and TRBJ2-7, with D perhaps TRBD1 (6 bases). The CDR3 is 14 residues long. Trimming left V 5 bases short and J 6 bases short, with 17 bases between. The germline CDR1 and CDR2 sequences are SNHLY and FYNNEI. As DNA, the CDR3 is TGTGCCAGCAGTAACCTGAACAGGGAAGGCGAGCAGTACTTC. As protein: CASSNLNREGEQYF.

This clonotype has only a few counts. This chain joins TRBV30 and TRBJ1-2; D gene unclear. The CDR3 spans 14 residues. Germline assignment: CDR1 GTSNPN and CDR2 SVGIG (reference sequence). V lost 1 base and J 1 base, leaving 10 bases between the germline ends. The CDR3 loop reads CAWSDAGLNYGYTF. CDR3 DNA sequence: TGTGCCTGGAGTGACGCGGGTCTTAACTATGGCTACACCTTC.

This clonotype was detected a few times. CDR3 coding DNA: TGTGCCAGCAGCTTTACCGGGACCCAAGAGACCCAGTACTTC. It translates to CASSFTGTQETQYF. This chain uses TRBV5-5 with TRBJ2-5, with D possibly called TRBD1 or TRBD2 (5 bases each). Germline CDR1 SGHKS, CDR2 YYEKEE (reference sequence). V lost 2 bases and J 1 base, leaving 9 bases between the germline ends. CDR3 length: 14 residues.

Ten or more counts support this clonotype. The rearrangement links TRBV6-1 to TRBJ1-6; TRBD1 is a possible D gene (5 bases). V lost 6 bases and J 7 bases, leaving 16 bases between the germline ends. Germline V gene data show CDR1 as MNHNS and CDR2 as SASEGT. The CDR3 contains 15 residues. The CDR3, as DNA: TGTGCCAGCAGGGACCGGGACGCGGCCAATTCACCCCTCCACTTT. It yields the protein CASRDRDAANSPLHF.

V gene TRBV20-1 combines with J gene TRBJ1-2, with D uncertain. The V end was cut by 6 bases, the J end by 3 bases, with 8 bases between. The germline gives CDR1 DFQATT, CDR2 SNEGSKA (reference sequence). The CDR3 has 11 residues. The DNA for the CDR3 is TGCAGTGCGACCAGTGACTATGGCTACACCTTC. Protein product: CSATSDYGYTF.

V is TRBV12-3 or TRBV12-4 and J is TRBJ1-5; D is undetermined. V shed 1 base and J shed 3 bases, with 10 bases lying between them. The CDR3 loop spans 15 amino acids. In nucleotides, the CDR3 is TGTGCCAGCAGTTTAGGTAGCCTTCCCAATCAGCCCCAGCATTTT. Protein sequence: CASSLGSLPNQPQHF.

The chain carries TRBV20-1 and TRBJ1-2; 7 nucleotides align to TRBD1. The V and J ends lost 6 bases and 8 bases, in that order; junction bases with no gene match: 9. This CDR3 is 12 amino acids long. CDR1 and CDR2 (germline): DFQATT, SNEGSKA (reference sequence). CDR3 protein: CSAAWDSVGYTF. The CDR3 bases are TGCAGTGCCGCCTGGGACAGCGTAGGCTACACCTTC.

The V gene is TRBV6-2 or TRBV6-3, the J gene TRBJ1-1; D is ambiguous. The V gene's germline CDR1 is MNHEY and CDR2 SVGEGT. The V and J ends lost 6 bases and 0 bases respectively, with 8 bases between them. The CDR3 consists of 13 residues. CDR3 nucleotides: TGTGCCAGCAGATCTCCCATGAACACTGAAGCTTTCTTT. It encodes CASRSPMNTEAFF.

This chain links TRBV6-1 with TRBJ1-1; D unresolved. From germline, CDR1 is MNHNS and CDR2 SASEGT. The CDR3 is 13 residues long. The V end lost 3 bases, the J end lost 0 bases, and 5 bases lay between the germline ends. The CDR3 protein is CASSDLVNTEAFF. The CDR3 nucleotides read TGTGCCAGCAGTGACCTCGTGAACACTGAAGCTTTCTTT.